This TCR beta chain was captured by sequencing in a study of shared clonotypes between healthy human individuals. Study results and caveats: The study's rarefaction showed incomplete sorted-subset sequencing despite large depth. Between four donors, naive CD4 clonotypes were shared at a level of about 5%.

The J segment lost 6 bases and the V segment lost 4 bases, leaving 15 bases of the junction unmatched. Germline V lookup: CDR1 SGHRS, CDR2 YFSETQ. There are 16 residues in the CDR3. Division of CD4+ cells produced a CD45RA+ naive subset and a CD45RA-negative memory subset. In the original workflow: With immunoSEQ giving junction-only sequences and no quality scores, filtering differed. Assay: immunoSEQ multiplex PCR; the TCRdb copy retains only in-frame clones and omits some. Clonal size and the V and J genes are those of that table, whereas D and trimming came from the DNA. The sample includes nearly 1,000,000 clones, around 80% of them seen just once. A word on this clone: Its antigen is not identified.

The origin of this receptor is a man younger than 30 in good health. Sequences were obtained from memory CD4+ T cells sorted from blood. As to subset: CD45RA-negative fraction. The rearrangement links TRBV5-1 to TRBJ2-5; 7 bases fit TRBD1. This CDR3 reads CASSRGTVPQEQTQYF. The DNA of the CDR3 is TGCGCCAGCAGCCGAGGGACAGTCCCTCAAGAGCAGACCCAGTACTTC.